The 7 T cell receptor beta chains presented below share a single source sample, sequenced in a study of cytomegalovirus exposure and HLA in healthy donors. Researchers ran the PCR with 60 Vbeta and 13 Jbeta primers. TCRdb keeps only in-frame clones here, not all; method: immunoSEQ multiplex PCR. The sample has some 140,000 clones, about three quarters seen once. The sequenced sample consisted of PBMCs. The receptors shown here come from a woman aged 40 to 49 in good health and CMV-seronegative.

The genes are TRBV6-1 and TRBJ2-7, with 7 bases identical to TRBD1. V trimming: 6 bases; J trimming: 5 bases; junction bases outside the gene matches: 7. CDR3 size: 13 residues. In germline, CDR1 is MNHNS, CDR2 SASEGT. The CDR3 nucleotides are TGTGCCAGCAGCTTGACAGGGCCGGACGAGCAGTACTTC. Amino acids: CASSLTGPDEQYF.

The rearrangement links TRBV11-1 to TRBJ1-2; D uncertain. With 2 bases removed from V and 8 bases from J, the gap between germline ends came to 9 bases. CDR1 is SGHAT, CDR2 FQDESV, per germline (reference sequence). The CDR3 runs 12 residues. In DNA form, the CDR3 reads TGTGCCAGCAGCTTACGAGGGAGAGGCTACACCTTC. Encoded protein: CASSLRGRGYTF.

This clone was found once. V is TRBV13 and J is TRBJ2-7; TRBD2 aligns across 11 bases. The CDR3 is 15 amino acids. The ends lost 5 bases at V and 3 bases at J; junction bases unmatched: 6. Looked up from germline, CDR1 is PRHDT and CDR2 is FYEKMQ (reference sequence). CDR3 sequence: CASSPPGTSGYEQYF. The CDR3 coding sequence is TGTGCCAGCAGCCCCCCCGGGACTAGCGGCTACGAGCAGTACTTC.

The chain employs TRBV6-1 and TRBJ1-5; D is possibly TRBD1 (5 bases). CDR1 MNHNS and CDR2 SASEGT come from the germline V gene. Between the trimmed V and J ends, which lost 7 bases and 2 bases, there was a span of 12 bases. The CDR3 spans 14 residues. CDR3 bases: TGTGCCAGCACCGTGGGGGGTGGCAATCAGCCCCAGCATTTT. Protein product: CASTVGGGNQPQHF.

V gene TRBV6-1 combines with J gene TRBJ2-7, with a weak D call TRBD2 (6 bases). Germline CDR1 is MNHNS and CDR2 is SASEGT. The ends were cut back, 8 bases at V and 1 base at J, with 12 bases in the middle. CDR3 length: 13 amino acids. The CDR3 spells CASSWDFSYEQYF. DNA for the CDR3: TGTGCCAGCTCTTGGGACTTTTCCTACGAGCAGTACTTC.

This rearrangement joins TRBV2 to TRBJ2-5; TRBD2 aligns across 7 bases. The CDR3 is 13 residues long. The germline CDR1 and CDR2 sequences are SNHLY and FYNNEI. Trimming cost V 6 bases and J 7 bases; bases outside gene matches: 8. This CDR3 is CASSPGLVVTQYF. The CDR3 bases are TGTGCCAGCAGCCCCGGACTAGTGGTGACCCAGTACTTC.

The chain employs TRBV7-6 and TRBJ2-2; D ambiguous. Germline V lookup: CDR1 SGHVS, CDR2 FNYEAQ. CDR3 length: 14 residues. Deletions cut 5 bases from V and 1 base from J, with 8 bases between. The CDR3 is CASSSTWNTGELFF. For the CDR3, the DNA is TGTGCCAGCAGCAGTACTTGGAACACCGGGGAGCTGTTTTTT.